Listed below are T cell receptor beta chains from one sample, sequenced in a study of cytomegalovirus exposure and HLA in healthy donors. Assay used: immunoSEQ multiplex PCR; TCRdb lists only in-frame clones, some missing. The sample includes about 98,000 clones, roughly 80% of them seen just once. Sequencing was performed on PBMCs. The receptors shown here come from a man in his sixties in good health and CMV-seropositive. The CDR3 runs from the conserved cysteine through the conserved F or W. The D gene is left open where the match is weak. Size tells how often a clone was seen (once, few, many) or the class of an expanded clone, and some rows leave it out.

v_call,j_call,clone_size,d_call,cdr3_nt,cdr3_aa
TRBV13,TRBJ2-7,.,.,TGTGCCAGCAGCCTCCAGGGTGAGCAGTACTTC,CASSLQGEQYF
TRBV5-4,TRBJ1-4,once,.,TGTGCCAGCAGCTCAGGACAGAACCTTGAAAAACTGTTTTTT,CASSSGQNLEKLFF
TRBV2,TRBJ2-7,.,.,TGTGCCAGCAGTGTTGAGGGAAACGAGCAGTACTTC,CASSVEGNEQYF
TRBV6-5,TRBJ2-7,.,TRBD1,TGTGCCAGCAGTTACGTACAGGGGTACGAGCAGTACTTC,CASSYVQGYEQYF
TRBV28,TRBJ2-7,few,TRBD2,TGTGCCAGCAACGCGGGGGGTCGCACCTACGAGCAGTACTTC,CASNAGGRTYEQYF
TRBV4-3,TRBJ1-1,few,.,TGCGCCAGCAGCCAAGACAACAGCATATACCTTTTCTTT,CASSQDNSIYLFF
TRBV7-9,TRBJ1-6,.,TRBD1,TGTGCCAGCAGCTCTTACGCCGGGACAGGGAATTCACCCCTCCACTTT,CASSSYAGTGNSPLHF
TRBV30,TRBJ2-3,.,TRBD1,TGTGCCTGGGGGCCCCCGGGACAGGTCGGAGATACGCAGTATTTT,CAWGPPGQVGDTQYF
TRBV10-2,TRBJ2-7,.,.,TGCGCCAGCAGTGAGCAGGAGCGGCCTTACTCCTACGAGCAGTACTTC,CASSEQERPYSYEQYF
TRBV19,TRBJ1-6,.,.,TGTGCCAGTAGTCAGGCCGTTAATTCACCCCTCCACTTT,CASSQAVNSPLHF
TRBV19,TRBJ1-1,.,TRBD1,TGTGCCAGTAGTATTGACAGGGGGAGTGGTGCTTTCTTT,CASSIDRGSGAFF
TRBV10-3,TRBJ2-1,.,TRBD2,TGTGCCATCAGTGAACTAGCGGGGGGTTACAATGAGCAGTTCTTC,CAISELAGGYNEQFF
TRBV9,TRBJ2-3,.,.,TGTGCCAGCAGCGTTGGCAGCACAGATACGCAGTATTTT,CASSVGSTDTQYF
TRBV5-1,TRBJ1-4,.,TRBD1,TGCGCCAGCAGCGCCCGGACAGGCGCCTTTGAAAAACTGTTTTTT,CASSARTGAFEKLFF
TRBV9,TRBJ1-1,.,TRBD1,TGTGCCAGCAGTGAGGACAGGGGGGGTAGCAACACTGAAGCTTTCTTT,CASSEDRGGSNTEAFF
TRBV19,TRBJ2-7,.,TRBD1,TGTGCCAGTAAGGGACAGGGGGACTACGAGCAGTACTTC,CASKGQGDYEQYF
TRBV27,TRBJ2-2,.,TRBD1,TGTGCCAGCAGTGAGACAGGGTTTAACACCGGGGAGCTGTTTTTT,CASSETGFNTGELFF
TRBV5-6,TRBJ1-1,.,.,TGTGCCAGCAGCCATGGGGGGGGCACACGGTACACTGAAGCTTTCTTT,CASSHGGGTRYTEAFF
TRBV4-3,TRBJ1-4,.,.,TGCGCCAGCAGCCAAAGGGCGGGCCTAAGGGGGTCAACTAATGAAAAACTGTTTTTT,CASSQRAGLRGSTNEKLFF
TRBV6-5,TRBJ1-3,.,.,TGTGCCAGCAGTTACACTCAACAGGGCTCTGGAAACACCATATATTTT,CASSYTQQGSGNTIYF
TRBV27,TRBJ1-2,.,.,TGTGCCAGCAGTCCGACAGGTCTTTCGGACTATGGCTACACCTTC,CASSPTGLSDYGYTF
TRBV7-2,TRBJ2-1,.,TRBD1,TGTGCCAGCAGCCTGGACAGGGGTAGCAATGAGCAGTTCTTC,CASSLDRGSNEQFF
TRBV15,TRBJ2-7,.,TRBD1,TGTGCCACCAGCAGGGGGACAGGGGGCAACGAGCAGTACTTC,CATSRGTGGNEQYF
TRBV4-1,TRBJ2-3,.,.,TGCGCCAGCAGCCAAGATCTGGCAGGGTGGACGCAGTATTTT,CASSQDLAGWTQYF
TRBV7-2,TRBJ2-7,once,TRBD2,TGTGCCAGCAGCTTGGGGGGGATCGGCTCCTACGAGCAGTACTTC,CASSLGGIGSYEQYF
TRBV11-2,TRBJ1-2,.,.,TGTGCCAGCAGCTTGAGGACAGCTAACTATGGCTACACCTTC,CASSLRTANYGYTF
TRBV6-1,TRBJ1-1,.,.,TGTGCCAGTACAGGGAGGGGGAACACTGAAGCTTTCTTT,CASTGRGNTEAFF
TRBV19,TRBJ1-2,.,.,TGTGCCAGTAACCCACAGGGAAACTATGGCTACACCTTC,CASNPQGNYGYTF
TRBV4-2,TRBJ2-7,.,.,TGTGCCAGCAGCCTCGGAGGGAGCTCCTACGAGCAGTACTTC,CASSLGGSSYEQYF
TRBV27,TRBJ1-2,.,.,TGTGCCAGCAGTCCGACAGGATCAGCTAACTATGGCTACACCTTC,CASSPTGSANYGYTF
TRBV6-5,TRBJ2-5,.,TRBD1,TGTGCCAGCAGACTAACACCGGGACAGCAAGAGACCCAGTACTTC,CASRLTPGQQETQYF
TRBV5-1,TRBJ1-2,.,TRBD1,TGCGCCAGCAGCTTAGGACAGGCCGAGGGCTATGGCTACACCTTC,CASSLGQAEGYGYTF
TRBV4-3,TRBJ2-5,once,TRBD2,TGCGCCAGCAGCCAAGATCCGCTCGGAGCTAGCGGGGGTCCACAAGAGACCCAGTACTTC,CASSQDPLGASGGPQETQYF
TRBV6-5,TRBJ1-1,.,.,TGTGCCAGCATGGGACTTTGGAACACTGAAGCTTTCTTT,CASMGLWNTEAFF
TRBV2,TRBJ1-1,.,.,TGTGCCAGCCAGAGCAGCAGGGTAGCCACTGAAGCTTTCTTT,CASQSSRVATEAFF
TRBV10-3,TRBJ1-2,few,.,TGTGCCATCAGTGATGGGGAGGGGCCTTCATATGGCTACACCTTC,CAISDGEGPSYGYTF
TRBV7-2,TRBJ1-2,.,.,TGTGCCAGCAGCTTAGAGGCCAGGGGCTATGGCTACACCTTC,CASSLEARGYGYTF
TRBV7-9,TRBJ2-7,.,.,TGTGCCAGCAGCTTATACAGCTCCTACGAGCAGTACTTC,CASSLYSSYEQYF
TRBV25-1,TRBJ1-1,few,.,TGTGCCAGCAAATTGGAGGGGAAGATTACTGAAGCTTTCTTT,CASKLEGKITEAFF
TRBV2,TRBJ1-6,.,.,TGTGCCAGCAGCGCCTCGGGGGGTGTGGGTTCACCCCTCCACTTT,CASSASGGVGSPLHF
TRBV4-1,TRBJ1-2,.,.,TGCGCCAGCAGCCAAGACGATAGGGGCATCTATGGCTACACCTTC,CASSQDDRGIYGYTF
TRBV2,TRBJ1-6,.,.,TGTGCCAGCAGTTTAGCGAGCTCCTATAATTCACCCCTCCACTTT,CASSLASSYNSPLHF
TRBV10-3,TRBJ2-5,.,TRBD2,TGTGCCACGTCTAGCGGGGATGCAGAGACCCAGTACTTC,CATSSGDAETQYF
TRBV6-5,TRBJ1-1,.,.,TGTGCCAGCAGTTACGTGCCCCAGGTAAACACTGAAGCTTTCTTT,CASSYVPQVNTEAFF
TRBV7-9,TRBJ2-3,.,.,TGTGCCAGCAAGGGGGGGGGCACAGATACGCAGTATTTT,CASKGGGTDTQYF
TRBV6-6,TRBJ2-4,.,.,TGTGCCAGCAGTTACTCGATGGTCTTGCGCATTCAGTACTTC,CASSYSMVLRIQYF
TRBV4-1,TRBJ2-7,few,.,TGCGCCAGCAGCCAAGGGGGACTGCCCTACGAGCAGTACTTC,CASSQGGLPYEQYF
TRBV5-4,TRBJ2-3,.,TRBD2,TGTGCCTACCCCGGGGGGGCCGGTGATACGCAGTATTTT,CAYPGGAGDTQYF
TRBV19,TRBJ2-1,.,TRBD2,TGTGCCAGTAGTATCGCCTTTCGAGCGGGGGGCAATGAGCAGTTCTTC,CASSIAFRAGGNEQFF
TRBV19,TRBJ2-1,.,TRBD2,TGTGCCAGTAGTTTATATAGCGGGGGGACCTACAATGAGCAGTTCTTC,CASSLYSGGTYNEQFF
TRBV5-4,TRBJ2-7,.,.,TGTGCCAGCACCCTCGCAGGTACCTACGAGCAGTACTTC,CASTLAGTYEQYF
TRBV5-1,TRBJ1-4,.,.,TGCGCCAGCAGCTTGGTACCACAGCTGACATCCTATAATGAAAAACTGTTTTTT,CASSLVPQLTSYNEKLFF
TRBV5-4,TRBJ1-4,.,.,TGTGCCAGCAGCGGCGGGACCACTACGGATGAAAAACTGTTTTTT,CASSGGTTTDEKLFF
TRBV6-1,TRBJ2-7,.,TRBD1,TGTGCCAGCAGGACCGGGACAGGCTCCTACGAGCAGTACTTC,CASRTGTGSYEQYF